This T cell receptor (beta chain) was captured by sequencing in a study of shared clonotypes between healthy human individuals. Background on the study: The study used three CD4 naive, three CD4 memory, two CD8 naive and one CD8 memory plate per donor. Study-wide findings and caveats: The study's rarefaction showed incomplete sorted-subset sequencing despite large depth.

V lost 5 bases and J lost 4, with 17 bases in between. The CDR3 extends over 15 amino acids. Germline-derived CDR1 and CDR2 are MGHRA and YSYEKL. Positive CCR7 selection of CD45RO-negative cells yielded the naive CD8 cells, and terminally differentiated effector memory CD45RA+ cells were excluded. Note on this clone: The antigen remains undetermined.

Profiling relied on immunoSEQ multiplex PCR, and the TCRdb table lists in-frame clones only, not all of them. The sample gives some 2 million clones, about 95% of which show up once; less than 1.5% is in the top ten. This sequence originates from a man between 18 and 29 years old in good health. This chain joins TRBV4-1 and TRBJ2-5; D is unresolved. Sequences were obtained from naive CD8+ T cells sorted from blood. The CDR3 DNA reads as TGCGCCAGCAGCTTTACTCCTACTAAGGGAGAGACCCAGTACTTC. Translation: CASSFTPTKGETQYF.